This T cell receptor (beta chain) was identified in a study of blood T cell repertoires in COVID-19 (dated by TCRdb to 2020 to 2021). Looking at the study overall: The collaborator samples originated in the United States, Italy and Spain and spanned the acute and convalescent phases of COVID-19. The prospective study material was composed of cDNA or gDNA derived from T cells, B-cell-depleted T cells, or PBMCs. The dataset comprised deeply sampled blood TCRbeta repertoires from subjects exposed to, actively infected with, or recovered from COVID-19. The repertoires were made available in a free public database intended to serve as a resource for research on the immune response to SARS-CoV-2. The samples were drawn from the first 160 participants of the ongoing ImmuneRACE study and from over 950 subjects provided by 6 global collaborators. The sample metadata nearly always contained a de-identified subject ID, COVID-19 status, age in years and sex. Where available, HLA class I and class II types were taken from metadata supplied by the sample provider and were not determined by assay-based typing. Beyond this particular receptor, the publication reports: Clinical and demographic metadata were provided uncurated, with the amount varying by source and participant.

The collaborating institutions used their own protocols to collect whole blood in K2EDTA tubes. For TCRbeta analysis, collaborators shipped samples as frozen whole blood, isolated PBMCs, or DNA extracted from either of those sample types. To note about this clone: Its antigen remains undetermined. No much larger clone exists at a distance of one base, and base qualities are not known.

CDR1 and CDR2 are drawn from the germline V gene: SGDLS, YYNGEE. Trimming takes 2 bases off V and 10 bases off J; junction bases not matched to a gene: 8. Taken from cysteine to phenylalanine, the CDR3 has 14 residues. The retained sequence is limited to the CDR3, 42 bases, with the frame set at the first base. The immunoSEQ Assay, a bias-controlled multiplex PCR, was used to amplify TCRbeta CDR3 regions from genomic DNA. For the original study's pipeline: The number of nucleated cells in each sample was estimated from the amplification of reference gene primers within the assay. To quantify the absolute abundance of each unique TCRbeta CDR3 rearrangement, sequence reads were collapsed and filtered. For each sample, productive Simpson clonality was calculated as the square root of Simpson's diversity index over productive rearrangements. Sourced from immuneACCESS, this table was stored by TCRdb with only in-frame sequences that have V and J called. A share of the clones is absent; for the studies checked, an unresolved V gene accounts for under half, and the remainder has no known explanation. V and J calls and clone size are as listed in that table; D and trimming were resolved from the DNA. Present in this sample are roughly 120,000 clones, 80% to 85% of which were seen just once. The ten largest clones represent 0.65% to 0.9% of the sample.

The sample consisted of peripheral blood. The receptor chain draws on TRBV9 and TRBJ1-2; TRBD1 aligns with 10 central bases. The source of this sequence is a woman in her 70s with acute or convalescent COVID-19. The sequence in DNA is TGTGCCAGCAGCGTCCTCCGCGACAGGGGGCCCTACACCTTC. Translated, this gives CASSVLRDRGPYTF.